This T cell receptor (beta chain) was identified during a study of shared T cell receptors in the human thymus. Method: immunoSEQ multiplex PCR; TCRdb's copy keeps in-frame clones and lacks some. The repertoire holds hundreds of thousands of clones, with roughly 90% as singletons. Germline V gene sequence: CDR1 LNHDA, CDR2 SQIVND (reference sequence). This CDR3 is built from 18 residues. Trimming took 5 bases from V and 0 from J; bases not matched to a gene: 9. The sample also formed part of further work on human thymus T cells. In that study: Both thymic and peripheral blood repertoires showed apparently biased V and J usage.

The chain carries TRBV19 and TRBJ2-5; 13 bases match TRBD2. What was sequenced was thymocytes. The sequence was collected from a boy younger than two with a congenital heart defect. The CDR3 loop is CASSLRTSGSLYQETQYF. CDR3 coding DNA: TGTGCCAGTAGTCTACGGACTAGCGGGAGCCTGTACCAAGAGACCCAGTACTTC.